These 23 T cell receptor beta chains came from one sample sequenced in a study of blood T cell repertoires in COVID-19. Using immunoSEQ multiplex PCR, the repertoire was profiled, and TCRdb retains in-frame clones only, with some absent. The sample lists about 74,000 clones; roughly 85% were seen once. Material for sequencing was peripheral blood. Every receptor here comes from a man in his forties or fifties with acute or convalescent COVID-19.

This rearrangement joins TRBV20-1 to TRBJ2-4, with TRBD2 identical over 10 bases. The germline V gene encodes CDR1 DFQATT and CDR2 SNEGSKA (reference sequence). The length of the CDR3 is 17 residues. J gave up 0 bases and V 3 bases, and 8 bases lay outside the gene matches. The CDR3 spells CSASMLAGALAKNIQYF. The CDR3 region has the DNA TGCAGTGCTAGTATGCTAGCGGGGGCACTAGCCAAAAACATTCAGTACTTC.

This clone has a count of ten or more. The V call is TRBV5-1, the J call TRBJ1-1; 7 nucleotides match TRBD1. The ends lost 2 bases at V and 0 bases at J; junction bases unmatched: 1. The CDR3 covers 14 residues. Germline-derived CDR1 and CDR2 are SGHRS and YFSETQ. CDR3 sequence reads: CASSFGTVNTEAFF. CDR3 nucleotide sequence: TGCGCCAGCAGCTTTGGGACAGTGAACACTGAAGCTTTCTTT.

The chain links TRBV10-3 to TRBJ2-7, with TRBD1 as a possible D gene (7 bases). Germline V gives CDR1 ENHRY, CDR2 SYGVKD. The germline V and J ends were trimmed by 2 bases and 2 bases, with 22 bases remaining between them. The CDR3 runs to 18 residues. The chain's CDR3 is CAISEAPEEGAPPYEQYV. The CDR3 nucleotides read TGTGCCATCAGTGAGGCCCCGGAGGAGGGGGCACCCCCCTACGAGCAGTACGTC.

The chain combines TRBV28 with TRBJ1-6; perhaps TRBD1 as D (6 bases). The CDR3 runs to 14 residues. CDR1 and CDR2 (germline): MDHEN, SYDVKM. V was pared by 3 bases and J by 14 bases, with 17 bases between. DNA of the CDR3: TGTGCCAGCAGTTTCGCAGGGACAAGGATATCCCTCCACTTT. It translates to CASSFAGTRISLHF.

The V and J genes are TRBV24-1 and TRBJ2-7; TRBD1 matches at 7 bases. In germline, CDR1 is KGHDR, CDR2 SFDVKD. Trimming at V came to 4 bases and at J to 2 bases, leaving 7 bases not matched to a gene. The CDR3 loop spans 15 amino acids. DNA of the CDR3: TGTGCCACCAGTGACCCTAGGGGACAGACCTACGAGCAGTACTTC. Its translation: CATSDPRGQTYEQYF.

The chain recombines TRBV6-6 with TRBJ1-2, with 8 bases fitting TRBD1. Germline V lookup: CDR1 MNHNY, CDR2 SVGAGI (reference sequence). The CDR3 has 14 amino acids. Trimming removed 5 bases from V and 7 bases from J; junction bases left unmatched: 9. CDR3 nucleotides: TGTGCCAGCAGTAACGATCAGGGGGCGGCTGGCTACACCTTC. Translating it yields CASSNDQGAAGYTF.

The gene calls are TRBV5-1 and TRBJ1-2; the D gene is possibly TRBD1 (6 bases). Trimming pared 1 base from V and 5 bases from J, leaving 15 bases between. The CDR3 sequence is 15 residues long. Per germline, CDR1 SGHRS and CDR2 YFSETQ. The CDR3 loop reads CASSLSRGQGYGYTF. DNA for the CDR3: TGCGCCAGCAGCTTGTCCAGGGGCCAAGGGTATGGCTACACCTTC. Combining the CDR3 with reference TRBV5-1 and TRBJ1-2 gives the whole variable domain KAGVTQTPRYLIKTRGQQVTLSCSPISGHRSVSWYQQTPGQGLQFLFEYFSETQRNKGNFPGRFSGRQFSNSRSEMNVSTLELGDSALYLCASSLSRGQGYGYTFGSGTRLTVV.

The rearrangement uses TRBV15 and TRBJ2-4; 7 positions match TRBD1. Per germline, CDR1 LNHNV and CDR2 YYDKDF (reference sequence). The CDR3 sequence is 20 residues long. With V trimmed by 1 base and J by 1 base, 16 bases remained unmatched. CDR3: CATSRVVSQGVVMAKNIQYF. The CDR3 bases are TGTGCCACCAGCAGAGTGGTCAGCCAGGGGGTTGTAATGGCCAAAAACATTCAGTACTTC.

The rearrangement uses TRBV10-3 and TRBJ2-1, with 13 bases matching TRBD2. Trimming took 4 bases from V and 8 from J; bases not matched to a gene: 8. Germline V gene data show CDR1 as ENHRY and CDR2 as SYGVKD. This CDR3 has 16 residues. CDR3 in amino acids: CAISVSSLAGGHEQFF. In DNA form, the CDR3 reads TGTGCCATCAGTGTAAGCTCACTAGCGGGGGGGCATGAGCAGTTCTTC.

The table lists this clone with a count of one. This chain uses TRBV29-1 with TRBJ2-3; 8 bases match TRBD2. Trimming cost V 6 bases and J 3 bases; bases outside gene matches: 8. The CDR3 contains 14 residues. Germline CDR1 reads SQVTM; CDR2 reads ANQGSEA. DNA of the CDR3: TGCAGCGTCCCGACTAGCGCAGAGACAGATACGCAGTATTTT. This gives the protein CSVPTSAETDTQYF.

A single count supports this clone. The chain joins TRBV6-2 or TRBV6-3 to TRBJ2-1, with 7 bases that match TRBD2. The V segment lost 6 bases and the J segment 9 bases; nucleotides outside the gene matches: 14. From germline, CDR1 is MNHEY and CDR2 SVGEGT. The CDR3 runs 15 residues. The CDR3 reads CASSLQGLIGPEQFF. CDR3 bases: TGTGCCAGCAGCCTTCAGGGACTAATCGGGCCTGAGCAGTTCTTC.

The rearrangement uses TRBV10-3 and TRBJ2-6; D not certain. The germline gives CDR1 ENHRY, CDR2 SYGVKD. The CDR3 extends over 15 amino acids. The V gene lost 5 bases and the J gene lost 0 bases, with 8 bases spanning the gap. The CDR3 DNA follows: TGTGCCATCAGTCCGGGTAACTCTGGGGCCAACGTCCTGACTTTC. Translated: CAISPGNSGANVLTF.

About this clone: A read error may account for a junction end that differs from germline. The chain is built from TRBV3-1 (or the pseudogene TRBV3-2) and TRBJ2-7; possible D gene TRBD2, 6 bases. This CDR3 has 14 amino acids. Germline values: CDR1 LGHDT, CDR2 YNNKEL (reference sequence). This CDR3 reads CASSRRESHSPPIF. The CDR3 DNA is TGTGCCAGCAGCCGACGGGAGTCACACTCCCCACCAATCTTC.

V usage is TRBV29-1 and J usage is TRBJ2-3; D is uncertain. The CDR3 spans 13 residues. Germline lookup yields CDR1 SQVTM and CDR2 ANQGSEA. V was shortened by 8 bases and J by 4 bases, with 16 bases between the two germline ends. CDR3 DNA: TGCAGCTTAACCCCAACGTCGGCAGATACGCAGTATTTT. It codes for CSLTPTSADTQYF.

In regard to this clone: One end of the junction is discordant with germline, which a read error may explain. The chain employs TRBV7-7 and TRBJ2-2, with 7 bases lining up with TRBD2. Germline values: CDR1 SSHAT, CDR2 FNYEAQ (reference sequence). The CDR3 totals 17 residues. The CDR3 sequence: CASSQGRGTTLTGELFF. Here the CDR3 DNA reads TGTGCTAGCAGCCAAGGGAGGGGTACGACTCTCACCGGGGAGCTGTTTTTT.

The rearrangement uses TRBV5-8 and TRBJ2-3; the D gene is possibly TRBD1 (6 bases). V lost 0 bases, J lost 4 bases, and 9 bases lay in between. Per germline, CDR1 SGHTS and CDR2 YDEGEE. The CDR3 extends over 14 amino acids. CDR3: CASSLVGAADTQYF. CDR3 coding DNA: TGTGCCAGCAGCTTGGTGGGGGCAGCAGATACGCAGTATTTT.

V and J are TRBV4-2 and TRBJ2-4; 12 bases agree with TRBD1. The germline V gene encodes CDR1 LGHNA and CDR2 YNFKEQ. This CDR3 is built from 20 residues. With 0 bases clipped from V and 6 bases from J, the junction kept 15 bases outside the gene matches. In DNA, the CDR3 is TGTGCCAGCAGCCAAGATGGGACAGGGGGCCTTACTGATGGAGGAAACATTCAGTACTTC. Translated, it gives CASSQDGTGGLTDGGNIQYF.

The table lists this clone with a count of one. The rearrangement uses TRBV6-5 and TRBJ1-3, with unresolved D. Trimming removed 2 bases from V and 8 bases from J, with 10 bases in between. The germline V gene has CDR1 MNHEY and CDR2 SVGAGI. CDR3 size: 13 residues. The CDR3 nucleotides read TGTGCCAGCAGTTACGTATACGGGGACACCATATATTTT. Its protein is CASSYVYGDTIYF.

The rearrangement joins TRBV10-1 to TRBJ2-3; 7 bases line up with TRBD2. This CDR3 has 15 residues. Germline trimming cut 5 bases from V and 3 bases from J; bases unmatched to any gene: 8. The V gene's germline CDR1 is WNHNN and CDR2 SYGVQD (reference sequence). The CDR3: CASSQWGGFTDTQYF. The DNA for the CDR3 is TGCGCCAGCAGTCAGTGGGGGGGGTTTACAGATACGCAGTATTTT.

The gene calls are TRBV5-1 and TRBJ2-3; possible D gene TRBD2, 7 bases. The CDR3 consists of 16 residues. CDR1 is SGHRS, CDR2 YFSETQ, per germline. V shed 0 bases and J shed 4 bases, with 15 bases lying between them. The CDR3 region is CASSLAWRGGADTQYF. Here the CDR3 DNA reads TGCGCCAGCAGCTTGGCGTGGAGGGGGGGCGCAGATACGCAGTATTTT.

V gene TRBV19 combines with J gene TRBJ2-4; D is perhaps TRBD2 (6 bases). V gave up 3 bases and J gave up 5 bases, with 11 bases separating them. Germline loops: CDR1 LNHDA, CDR2 SQIVND (reference sequence). This CDR3 is built from 14 residues. The CDR3 is CASSIGGSQNIQYF. Here the CDR3 DNA reads TGTGCCAGTAGTATCGGGGGTAGCCAAAACATTCAGTACTTC.

The chain carries TRBV5-1 and TRBJ2-7, with a possible D match to TRBD1 (5 bases). The germline CDR1 and CDR2 sequences are SGHRS and YFSETQ. The CDR3 has 13 amino acids. Trimming stripped 6 bases from V and 3 bases from J, with 13 bases between. This CDR3 reads CASNPDNRYEQYF. CDR3 coding DNA: TGCGCCAGCAATCCGGACAATCGCTACGAGCAGTACTTC.

The chain joins TRBV7-3 to TRBJ2-3, with D possibly matching TRBD2 (6 bases). The CDR3 runs 15 residues. The germline gives CDR1 SGHTA, CDR2 FQGTGA. V shed 2 bases and J shed 1 base, with 10 bases lying between them. In nucleotides, the CDR3 is TGTGCCAGCAGCTTAGGGGGGTGGGGCACAGATACGCAGTATTTT. Amino acid sequence: CASSLGGWGTDTQYF.